This T cell receptor beta chain is drawn from a study of blood T cell repertoires in COVID-19. Study at large: Italy, Spain and the United States were the sources of the convalescent and acute COVID-19 samples.

Sequencing was performed with immunoSEQ multiplex PCR; in TCRdb, only in-frame clones are kept and a portion is missing. The repertoire has about 34,000 clones, around 77% of them found once; the top ten carry around 15%. V lost 4 bases to trimming and J lost 0 bases, with 9 bases between them. This CDR3 is 15 amino acids long. Germline CDR1 and CDR2: LGHNA and YSLEER. This receptor was identified in a human donor in a cohort sampled during active COVID-19. Sequencing input: peripheral blood. V is TRBV4-3 and J is TRBJ1-4, with D hard to call. The CDR3 spells CASSPEGATNEKLFF. The CDR3 nucleotides read TGCGCCAGCAGCCCCGAGGGAGCAACTAATGAAAAACTGTTTTTT.